This T cell receptor beta chain derives from a study of pediatric ulcerative colitis (dated by TCRdb to the late 2010s). Notes on the research overall: Of the ulcerative colitis patients, about seven had pancolitis and two had left-sided colitis, and histology in every patient was consistent with ulcerative colitis. From under 10 newly diagnosed, treatment-naive pediatric ulcerative colitis patients and a few non-IBD control children, paired blood and rectal samples were collected. Using the Pediatric Ulcerative Colitis Activity Index, a couple of patients were classed as having mild disease, several as having moderate disease and three as having acute severe colitis.

In this sample, this clone turned up once. Its binding antigen is unknown. Per-base qualities were not stored, and no clone one base away is much larger. Using the immunoSEQ TRB Survey service, rearranged CDR3 beta regions were amplified from genomic DNA with multiplex V and J primers. To keep sequencing depth equal across samples, survey-level depth of up to 500,000 reads per sample was applied. The libraries were purified, combined into pools and sequenced with Illumina technology. The paper's processing steps were these. Productive clonality, sample overlap, pairwise scatters, CDR3 beta length, V/D/J gene usage and productiveness were assessed with immunoSEQ online tools. Calculated diversity was defined as the number of unique rearrangements divided by total templates, multiplied by 100, and Shannon and Simpson indices were computed as well. Principal component analysis was performed on Z-score normalized data with the R prcomp function and the ggbiplot package. Morisita's index was used to quantify blood-rectal clonal overlap within each subject. Not all clones reach the TCRdb copy of this immuneACCESS table, which keeps in-frame sequences only. Checked studies attribute under half of the gap to unresolved V genes and leave the rest unexplained. The V and J calls and clone size are taken from that table; D and trimming were inferred from the DNA. This sample gives roughly 10,000 clones in total; approximately 89% of them show up just once. Approximately 7% of the sample is taken by the ten largest.

Summary of the overall study and its limitations: Compared with controls, ulcerative colitis patients showed significantly higher autologous blood-rectal clonal overlap, a finding that suggests increased T cell trafficking to inflamed tissue. With only four individuals, the healthy control group was small. A couple of rectal CDR3 clonotypes turned up in every ulcerative colitis patient but in none of the controls. Repertoires were derived from total lymphocyte DNA, so rare subsets such as regulatory T cells may have patterns not reflected. Features of the rectal repertoire distinguished controls, mild-moderate colitis patients and acute severe colitis patients, and in acute severe colitis rectal diversity was lower because of clonal expansions. For technical reasons, substantially fewer templates were yielded by the blood samples of two patients, and these blood samples were excluded from blood-rectal overlap analysis.

The junction shows trimming of 5 bases on V and 4 bases on J, plus 11 bases between the germline ends. The germline V gene (reference sequence) supplies CDR1 LNHDA and CDR2 SQIVND. From the cysteine through the phenylalanine, the CDR3 covers 13 amino acids. The retained sequence is limited to the CDR3, 39 bases, with the frame set at the first base. Before the diagnostic colonoscopy, none of the ulcerative colitis patients had been given any immunosuppressive medication. Blood was sampled at the time of the colonoscopy. The Wizard kit (Promega) was used to extract genomic DNA from the blood and intestinal samples.

The chain uses TRBV19 and TRBJ1-1; the D gene is possibly TRBD1, with 5 bases matching. The clonotype was recovered from a girl aged 10-17 years with moderate ulcerative colitis. What was sequenced was blood. The sequence in DNA is TGTGCCAGTAGTTATTTGGGGGGCACTGAAGCTTTCTTT. Translated, it reads CASSYLGGTEAFF.